This T cell receptor (beta chain) was recovered during a study of blood T cell repertoires in COVID-19. Study context: T cells, B-cell-depleted T cells, or PBMCs provided the cDNA or gDNA that served as material.

CDR1 and CDR2 from the germline V gene are SQVTM and ANQGSEA. V trimming: 3 bases; J trimming: 6 bases; junction bases outside the gene matches: 4. This CDR3 is 12 amino acids long. Those who participated ranged in age from roughly 18 to 95 years and resided in 20 to 30 US areas. Donors were grouped by their self-reported clinical history. Original methodology: Cell counts per sample came from amplifying reference gene primers. Assay used: immunoSEQ multiplex PCR; TCRdb lists only in-frame clones, some missing. The V and J calls and the clone size are those of that table, but D and trimming were determined from the DNA. The repertoire holds approximately 210,000 clones, with 65% to 90% as singletons.

The TCR comes from a woman in her fifties or sixties with acute COVID-19. Material for sequencing was PBMCs or T cells enriched from blood (not recorded which). The chain uses TRBV29-1 and TRBJ1-2; TRBD1 matches at 7 bases. CDR3 in amino acids: CSVEQGGHGYTF. CDR3 DNA sequence: TGCAGCGTTGAGCAGGGGGGTCATGGCTACACCTTC.